Listed below are T cell receptor beta chains from one sample, sequenced in a study of T cells in Graves' hyperthyroidism and ophthalmopathy. TCRdb recomputed calls from the multiplex PCR reads with MiXCR, one row per CDR3 protein. The repertoire includes about 200,000 distinct CDR3 sequences, approximately 20% of them detected once, and about 41% sits in the top ten. Material: blood. Receptors were obtained from a man in his forties with Graves' hyperthyroidism. CDR3s include the opening cysteine and the closing phenylalanine or tryptophan. Each record gives: CDR3 DNA, CDR3 protein, J gene, D gene, V gene, clone size. A D gene is named only where the DNA matches it firmly. Not every row has a clone size; where given, it reads once, few, many or a size class.

cdr3_nt: TGCAGTGCTAGAATCCGAGGCAGGGATTATAATTCACCCCTCCACTTT
cdr3_aa: CSARIRGRDYNSPLHF
j_call: TRBJ1-6
d_call: NA
v_call: TRBV20-1
clone_size: few

cdr3_nt: TGCAGTGCTAGAGATCGAGGGGACAGTAGAGAGATGAACACTGAAGCTTTCTTT
cdr3_aa: CSARDRGDSREMNTEAFF
j_call: TRBJ1-1
d_call: TRBD1
v_call: TRBV20-1
clone_size: NA

cdr3_nt: TGTGCCAGCAGTTACTCGGGGACAGCGAGTACCTACAATGAGCAGTTCTTC
cdr3_aa: CASSYSGTASTYNEQFF
j_call: TRBJ2-1
d_call: TRBD1
v_call: TRBV6-2/TRBV6-3
clone_size: few

cdr3_nt: TGCAGCGCAACACAGGTTTGGCCGTTCTTC
cdr3_aa: CSATQVWPFF
j_call: TRBJ2-1
d_call: NA
v_call: TRBV29-1
clone_size: few

cdr3_nt: TGCAGTGCTCAACCGGGACTAGCGGGGGGGCTGGGGTACAATGAGCAGTTCTTC
cdr3_aa: CSAQPGLAGGLGYNEQFF
j_call: TRBJ2-1
d_call: TRBD2
v_call: TRBV20-1
clone_size: NA

cdr3_nt: TGTGCCAGCAGCTCAGGGGAAGGGTACACTGAAGCTTTCTTT
cdr3_aa: CASSSGEGYTEAFF
j_call: TRBJ1-1
d_call: NA
v_call: TRBV28
clone_size: many

cdr3_nt: TGTGCCACCCGGACGGACAATTCACCCCTCCACTTT
cdr3_aa: CATRTDNSPLHF
j_call: TRBJ1-6
d_call: NA
v_call: TRBV28
clone_size: many

cdr3_nt: TGTGCCAGTAGTACACAGACAGGGTGGGGCACTGAAGCTTTCTTT
cdr3_aa: CASSTQTGWGTEAFF
j_call: TRBJ1-1
d_call: TRBD1
v_call: TRBV19
clone_size: NA

cdr3_nt: TGTGCCAGCAGTTTGGGGGGGCCTGCTTACAATGAGCAGTTCTTC
cdr3_aa: CASSLGGPAYNEQFF
j_call: TRBJ2-1
d_call: NA
v_call: TRBV2
clone_size: many

cdr3_nt: TGTGCCAGCAGCTTAAGCGAGACCCAGTACTTC
cdr3_aa: CASSLSETQYF
j_call: TRBJ2-5
d_call: NA
v_call: TRBV7-9
clone_size: many

cdr3_nt: TGTGCCAGCAGCTATAGGGGGGGGGAAGGGTTGAACACTGAAGCTTTCTTT
cdr3_aa: CASSYRGGEGLNTEAFF
j_call: TRBJ1-1
d_call: NA
v_call: TRBV9
clone_size: many

cdr3_nt: TGTGCCACTCATTGGGGGCTCACAGATACGCAGTATTTT
cdr3_aa: CATHWGLTDTQYF
j_call: TRBJ2-3
d_call: NA
v_call: TRBV13
clone_size: many

cdr3_nt: TGTGCCACCAGCAGCCCCCGGGACGGGCCCTACGAGCAGTACTTC
cdr3_aa: CATSSPRDGPYEQYF
j_call: TRBJ2-7
d_call: NA
v_call: TRBV15
clone_size: once

cdr3_nt: TGTGCCAGCAGCTTGCCACAAGGGAACACTGAAGCTTTCTTT
cdr3_aa: CASSLPQGNTEAFF
j_call: TRBJ1-1
d_call: NA
v_call: TRBV7-8
clone_size: many

cdr3_nt: TGCGCCAGCAGCTTGGTCCCGGGGCGGCGCGAGACCCAGTACTTC
cdr3_aa: CASSLVPGRRETQYF
j_call: TRBJ2-5
d_call: NA
v_call: TRBV5-1
clone_size: few

cdr3_nt: TGTGCCAGTAGTTACGGGACAGACACCGGGGAGCTGTTTTTT
cdr3_aa: CASSYGTDTGELFF
j_call: TRBJ2-2
d_call: TRBD1
v_call: TRBV19
clone_size: few

cdr3_nt: TGTGCCAGCAGCCCCCGGGGACTAGCGGGCGACCAAGAGACCCAGTACTTC
cdr3_aa: CASSPRGLAGDQETQYF
j_call: TRBJ2-5
d_call: TRBD2
v_call: TRBV7-2
clone_size: NA

cdr3_nt: TGTGCCAGCCCCTTAGGGGGGGCGCGGGAAAAACTGTTTTTT
cdr3_aa: CASPLGGAREKLFF
j_call: TRBJ1-4
d_call: NA
v_call: TRBV28
clone_size: many

cdr3_nt: TGTGCCAGCAGCTACAGGGAAACAGATACGCAGTATTTT
cdr3_aa: CASSYRETDTQYF
j_call: TRBJ2-3
d_call: NA
v_call: TRBV2
clone_size: many

cdr3_nt: TGCAGTGCTAGAGCCGGGACAGTTAATTCACCCCTCCACTTT
cdr3_aa: CSARAGTVNSPLHF
j_call: TRBJ1-6
d_call: TRBD1
v_call: TRBV20-1
clone_size: few

cdr3_nt: TGTGCCAGCAGCCCGACACGGGATTCCTACAATGAGCAGTTCTTC
cdr3_aa: CASSPTRDSYNEQFF
j_call: TRBJ2-1
d_call: NA
v_call: TRBV3-1
clone_size: many

cdr3_nt: TGTGCCAGCGCCGCCGGGGACGAGCAGTTCTTC
cdr3_aa: CASAAGDEQFF
j_call: TRBJ2-1
d_call: NA
v_call: TRBV25-1
clone_size: few

cdr3_nt: TGTGCCAGCAGCGTCGGGACAGGGTCTTCACCCCTCCACTTT
cdr3_aa: CASSVGTGSSPLHF
j_call: TRBJ1-6
d_call: TRBD1
v_call: TRBV7-3
clone_size: NA